This TCR beta chain was identified during a study of response to subunit inactivated influenza vaccine. Whole-study findings and limits: The authors put forward the suggestion that each seasonal influenza vaccination may bring in only a limited number of new T cells.

TCRdb reanalysed the RT-PCR reads using MiXCR and keeps one entry per CDR3 protein. The repertoire holds roughly 190,000 distinct CDR3 sequences, with over 9.5% as singletons. As regards this clonotype: What it binds is not known.

V lost 1 base, J lost 4 bases, and 9 bases stayed unmatched. Germline assignment: CDR1 SEHNR and CDR2 FQNEAQ (reference sequence). This CDR3 region has 16 residues. These data were likewise used in another study, on T cells expressing NK-cell markers. As that study records: Template switching by 5'RACE with UMIs generated the TCR beta cDNA.

The source material was CD8+ T cells sorted from PBMCs, sampled 11 to 12 days after vaccination. The chain combines TRBV7-9 with TRBJ2-5, with 7 positions matching TRBD1. The receptor's source is a man aged 50-59 years who received an inactivated influenza vaccine. CDR3 DNA sequence: TGTGCCAGCAGCTTAGTTAGAGGGGGCTCCGGAGAGACCCAGTACTTC. This gives the protein CASSLVRGGSGETQYF.